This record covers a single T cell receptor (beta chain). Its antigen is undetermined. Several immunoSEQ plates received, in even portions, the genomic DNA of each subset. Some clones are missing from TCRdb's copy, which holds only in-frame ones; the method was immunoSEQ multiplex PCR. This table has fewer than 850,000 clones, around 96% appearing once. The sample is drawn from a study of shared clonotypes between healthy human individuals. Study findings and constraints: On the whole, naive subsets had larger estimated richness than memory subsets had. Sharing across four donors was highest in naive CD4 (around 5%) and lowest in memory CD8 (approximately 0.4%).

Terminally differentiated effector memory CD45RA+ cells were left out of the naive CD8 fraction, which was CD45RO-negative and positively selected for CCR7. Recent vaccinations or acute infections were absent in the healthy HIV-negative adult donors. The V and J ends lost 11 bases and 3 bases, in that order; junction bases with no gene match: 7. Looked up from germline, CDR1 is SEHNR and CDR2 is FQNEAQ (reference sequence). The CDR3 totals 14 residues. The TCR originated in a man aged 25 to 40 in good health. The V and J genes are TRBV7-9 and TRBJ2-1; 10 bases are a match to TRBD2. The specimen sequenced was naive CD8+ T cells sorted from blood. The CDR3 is CAEETSGDYNEQFF. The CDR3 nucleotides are TGTGCCGAAGAAACTAGCGGGGACTACAATGAGCAGTTCTTC.